This entry lists 18 T cell receptor beta chains sequenced from one sample in a study of blood T cell repertoires in COVID-19. TCRdb keeps only in-frame clones here, not all; method: immunoSEQ multiplex PCR. Of 150,000 to 200,000 clones in the sample, about 85% were seen once. The sequencing sample was made of peripheral blood. The receptors come from a woman between 25 and 40 years old with active or convalescent COVID-19.

This chain joins TRBV24-1 and TRBJ2-7; 10 bases are shared with TRBD2. Germline assignment: CDR1 KGHDR and CDR2 SFDVKD. The junction had 13 bases not matched to a gene; V was cut back by 11 bases and J by 7 bases. The CDR3 has 14 amino acids. The CDR3 here is CAITGAGGPWEQYF. CDR3 coding DNA: TGTGCCATCACAGGAGCGGGGGGGCCTTGGGAGCAGTACTTC.

This chain connects TRBV11-2 to TRBJ1-3; D call uncertain. This CDR3 contains 14 residues. V was cut by 2 bases and J by 2 bases, with 7 bases left in between. CDR1 and CDR2 from the germline V gene are SGHAT and FQNNGV. In DNA form, the CDR3 reads TGTGCCAGCAGCTTACGGGAGGCTGGAAACACCATATATTTT. Protein product: CASSLREAGNTIYF.

The chain uses TRBV5-4 and TRBJ2-3; TRBD2 might be the D (6 bases). Germline CDR1 is SGHNT and CDR2 is YYREEE (reference sequence). CDR3 length equals 15 residues. Between the trimmed V and J ends, which lost 4 bases and 2 bases, there was a span of 14 bases. The CDR3, as DNA: TGTGCCAGCAGCCCGGCGGGGCAGTTCACAGATACGCAGTATTTT. This gives the protein CASSPAGQFTDTQYF.

The rearrangement joins TRBV11-3 to TRBJ1-3; tentative D call: TRBD1 (5 bases). Germline V gene lookup returns CDR1 SGHNT and CDR2 YENEEA. There are 14 residues in the CDR3. Trimming took 4 bases from V and 0 from J, leaving 7 bases between them. The CDR3 region is CASSSQVSGNTIYF. CDR3 DNA: TGTGCCAGCAGCTCACAGGTCTCTGGAAACACCATATATTTT.

The chain carries TRBV11-2 and TRBJ2-7; D remains ambiguous. V was shortened by 3 bases and J by 0 bases, with 9 bases between the two germline ends. The CDR3 has 14 amino acids. CDR1 SGHAT and CDR2 FQNNGV come from the germline V gene. The CDR3 DNA reads TGTGCCAGCAGCTTGGCAGGATTCTCCTACGAGCAGTACTTC. Translated, it gives CASSLAGFSYEQYF.

The chain combines TRBV6-5 with TRBJ1-1, with 10 nucleotides matching TRBD1. Trimming cost V 7 bases and J 4 bases; bases outside gene matches: 9. The germline V gene encodes CDR1 MNHEY and CDR2 SVGAGI. The length of the CDR3 is 15 residues. The CDR3 DNA follows: TGTGCCAGCACCTGGACAGGGGGACGGGGCACTGAAGCTTTCTTT. It translates to CASTWTGGRGTEAFF.

The chain combines TRBV28 with TRBJ1-6, with D maybe TRBD1 (6 bases). The CDR3 runs to 14 residues. Germline CDR1 and CDR2: MDHEN and SYDVKM. V lost 6 bases and J lost 5, with 11 bases in between. CDR3 sequence: CASRPGQHNSPLHF. Written as DNA, the CDR3 is TGTGCCAGCAGACCCGGACAGCATAATTCACCCCTCCACTTT.

The V gene is TRBV2, the J gene TRBJ2-3; TRBD1 matches 12 bases. The CDR3 is 14 residues long. The germline CDR1 and CDR2 sequences are SNHLY and FYNNEI. V lost 9 bases, J lost 2 bases, and 3 bases stayed unmatched. CDR3 in DNA: TGTGCCAGTACGGGACAGGGGGCCACAGATACGCAGTATTTT. This gives the protein CASTGQGATDTQYF.

The chain has TRBV9 and TRBJ2-2; D remains unclear. From germline, CDR1 is SGDLS and CDR2 YYNGEE. V was shortened by 1 base and J by 2 bases, with 6 bases between the two germline ends. The CDR3 is 14 residues long. CDR3 in amino acids: CASSVISNTGELFF. In DNA form, the CDR3 reads TGTGCCAGCAGCGTAATTAGTAACACCGGGGAGCTGTTTTTT.

The chain uses TRBV5-1 and TRBJ1-2; 7 nucleotides align to TRBD1. The CDR3 loop spans 14 amino acids. V was clipped by 0 bases and J by 2 bases; unmatched bases: 1. Germline V gives CDR1 SGHRS, CDR2 YFSETQ. DNA for the CDR3: TGCGCCAGCAGCTTGGGGGGACAGAACTATGGCTACACCTTC. Translating it yields CASSLGGQNYGYTF.

V usage is TRBV11-2 and J usage is TRBJ2-1; 7 bases align to TRBD2. The CDR3 has 15 amino acids. With 5 bases clipped from V and 0 bases from J, the junction kept 4 bases outside the gene matches. In germline, CDR1 is SGHAT, CDR2 FQNNGV. CDR3 DNA sequence: TGTGCCAGCAGCCCTAGCGGAAGCTCCTACAATGAGCAGTTCTTC. Amino acid sequence: CASSPSGSSYNEQFF.

This clone appeared a few times. V is TRBV5-1 and J is TRBJ1-1; no firm D call. With 0 bases removed from V and 4 bases from J, the gap between germline ends came to 7 bases. The CDR3 length is 13 residues. CDR1 is SGHRS, CDR2 YFSETQ, per germline. CDR3 nucleotides: TGCGCCAGCAGCTTGGGTTCAGGCACTGAAGCTTTCTTT. This sequence encodes CASSLGSGTEAFF.

In this sample, this clone turned up once. V gene TRBV30 combines with J gene TRBJ1-1; 11 nucleotides match TRBD1. V shed 8 bases, J shed 4 bases, and the junction held 9 bases outside the gene matches. Germline V gene sequence: CDR1 GTSNPN, CDR2 SVGIG (reference sequence). The CDR3 is made up of 14 amino acids. CDR3 bases: TGTGCCCGGACAGGGGGCTTAAGGGGCACTGAAGCTTTCTTT. It encodes CARTGGLRGTEAFF.

The J gene is TRBJ2-1, the V gene TRBV29-1; D perhaps matches TRBD1 (7 bases). Trimming shortened V by 5 bases and J by 6 bases, and 11 bases separated the two germline ends. CDR3 length equals 12 residues. CDR1 SQVTM and CDR2 ANQGSEA come from the germline V gene. The CDR3 loop reads CSVPQGGNEQFF. For the CDR3, the DNA is TGCAGCGTTCCCCAGGGGGGCAATGAGCAGTTCTTC.

The V and J genes are TRBV6-6 and TRBJ2-5; 7 nucleotides agree with TRBD1. CDR1 MNHNY and CDR2 SVGAGI come from the germline V gene (reference sequence). The CDR3 is made up of 14 amino acids. V shed 4 bases and J 3 bases; nucleotides not matched to a gene: 5. The CDR3 protein is CASSFRDREETQYF. The CDR3 DNA reads as TGTGCCAGCAGTTTCCGGGACAGAGAAGAGACCCAGTACTTC.

This chain connects TRBV7-8 to TRBJ1-2; 7 bases align to TRBD1. The CDR3 length is 16 residues. J gave up 4 bases and V 3 bases, and 11 bases lay outside the gene matches. The germline V gene encodes CDR1 SGHVS and CDR2 FQNEAQ. CDR3 nucleotide sequence: TGTGCCAGCAGCTTTAGTCTGACAGGGCGAACCTATGGCTACACCTTC. As protein: CASSFSLTGRTYGYTF.

This clone was detected once. The chain combines TRBV5-1 with TRBJ2-1; TRBD2 is a possible D gene (6 bases). The CDR3 has 14 residues. Germline V gene sequence: CDR1 SGHRS, CDR2 YFSETQ. Trimming removed 5 bases at V and 8 bases at J, with 17 bases between. The CDR3 DNA reads as TGCGCCAGCAGGCCAGTAGCGGTCGAATATGAGCAGTTCTTC. This codes for CASRPVAVEYEQFF.

The chain couples TRBV5-6 to TRBJ1-1; no clear D. Germline CDR1 is SGHDT and CDR2 is YYEEEE. This CDR3 is built from 16 residues. Trimming removed 4 bases at V and 1 base at J, with 17 bases between. The CDR3: CASSETPARPNTEAFF. DNA for the CDR3: TGTGCCAGCAGCGAAACCCCTGCGCGGCCGAACACTGAAGCTTTCTTT.